This is a list of T cell receptor beta chains from one sample in a study of blood T cell repertoires in COVID-19. Profiled with immunoSEQ multiplex PCR; TCRdb holds only in-frame clones, not every one. The data contain some 86,000 clones, around 90% of them singletons. The sample comprised peripheral blood. These receptors all come from a human donor with active COVID-19. The donor label of this sample is uncertain. Each CDR3 is given with its conserved first and last residue.

>14|TRBV5-6
CASSLVASTDTQYF
>12|TRBV9
CASSGDRDGYTF
>15|TRBV2
CASVINPSLDNEQFF
>12|TRBV5-1
CASGNSGTEAFF
>13|TRBV5-4
CASSLGDSYGYTF
>15|TRBV7-2
CASSQTGARGQPQHF
>15|TRBV2
CASSEAGLILYEQYF
>12|TRBV6-4
CASSGVGGEAFF
>16|TRBV11-2
CASSLVLAGARDTQYF
>14|TRBV7-8
CASSLEEVNTEAFF
>19|TRBV11-2
CASSWGQGLPSLLQETQYF
>15|TRBV20-1
CSASVRGGGNQPQHF
>13|TRBV10-3
CAISEAGDETQYF
>13|TRBV10-1
CASSGSSGGTQFF
>15|TRBV5-6
CASSEYQGNNQPQHF
>14|TRBV24-1
CATSAQGAQETQYF
>14|TRBV4-1
CASSQVLRDYEQYF
>18|TRBV6-1
CASREDVLGQGGTGELFF
>14|TRBV18
CASSPSAGVETQYF
>15|TRBV5-5
CASSLQGRLNYGYTF
>15|TRBV11-1
CASRKNRARTYEQYF
>15|TRBV19
CASRQSGGSSQPQHF
>15|TRBV7-8
CASSLTPSGQYEQYF
>16|TRBV11-2
CASSFETGLGNQPQHF
>14|TRBV6-6
CASSYRGGLEKLFF
>13|TRBV7-7
CASSPGLADTQYF
>14|TRBV7-8
CASSLQALTDTQYF
>14|TRBV2
CASSERVNTGELFF
>16|TRBV5-8
CASSYAGLQGIHEQYF
>15|TRBV4-1
CASSQDPGRAGGQYF
>16|TRBV19
CASSRSGGDGTGELFF
>16|TRBV25-1
CASSEDRGSFGAEAFF
>14|TRBV19
CASSMSSGADTQYF
>16|TRBV9
CASTRTLTGEVSEAFF
>16|TRBV7-2
CASSSQTSGGGETQYF
>12|TRBV5-6
CASSYGGSTIYF
>15|TRBV9
CASSVGVGNSYEQYF
>15|TRBV7-3
CASSLGGTGDYGYTF
>15|TRBV5-5
CASSLGQGSADTQYF
>15|TRBV7-2
CASVPRGGVNTEAFF
>15|TRBV9
CASSGGDASGQPQHF
>15|TRBV6-5
CASSILNRGTDTQYF
>16|TRBV27
CASMQAAGVVTGELFF
>14|TRBV6-2/TRBV6-3
CASSLQGTGETQYF
>13|TRBV20-1
CSATDRLDGKLFF
>15|TRBV7-9
CASSLVTDRSYEQYF